What follows is one TCR beta chain and its context. Its antigen is unidentified. Excluded were patients having autoimmune disease history or systemic immunosuppression. Clones were sequenced by immunoSEQ multiplex PCR, and TCRdb holds only the in-frame ones, with some missing. The sample shows roughly 67,000 clones, more than 65% of them seen only once. The sample belongs to a study of OX40 agonist ivuxolimab in advanced cancers. Overall study findings and caveats: Also showing low normalized T-cell clonal expansion were some of the nonresponders.

Sample: CD4+ or CD8+ T cells sorted from blood, taken in a trial of the OX40 agonist ivuxolimab. This receptor was identified in an adult with an advanced solid tumor such as melanoma, head and neck, liver or kidney cancer.

CDR3 loop: CASSLSGRGQTEAFF. The CDR3 region has the DNA TGTGCCAGCAGCTTAAGTGGCAGGGGGCAAACTGAAGCTTTCTTT. This rearrangement joins TRBV7-2 to TRBJ1-1; 8 nucleotides agree with TRBD1. After removal of 2 bases from V and 5 bases from J, the junction contained 7 bases not matched to a gene. The CDR3 totals 15 residues. Germline V gene sequence: CDR1 SGHTA, CDR2 FQGNSA.